This entry concerns a single TCR beta chain. The data stem from a study of T cell changes during pregnancy in multiple sclerosis. Per germline, CDR1 KGHSH and CDR2 LQKENI. The CDR3 extends over 18 amino acids. V lost 8 bases, J lost 1 base, and 18 bases stayed unmatched. Clones were read by immunoSEQ multiplex PCR, and TCRdb kept only the in-frame ones, dropping some. The sample lists about 68,000 clones; roughly nine tenths were seen once. The sequence came from a female donor with multiple sclerosis, enrolled in a pregnancy study. The material sequenced was peripheral blood, taken in the third trimester of pregnancy. The chain combines TRBV18 with TRBJ2-7; TRBD1 matches at 9 bases. CDR3: CASQQGTGPFRGSYEQYF. In DNA form, the CDR3 reads TGTGCCAGCCAACAAGGGACAGGGCCCTTTCGGGGATCCTACGAGCAGTACTTC. The full variable domain, its missing parts supplied by reference TRBV18 and TRBJ2-7, is NAGVMQNPRHLVRRRGQEARLRCSPMKGHSHVYWYRQLPEEGLKFMVYLQKENIIDESGMPKERFSAEFPKEGPSILRIQQVVRGDSAAYFCASQQGTGPFRGSYEQYFGPGTRLTVT.